This T cell receptor beta chain was obtained from a study of T cells in Graves' hyperthyroidism and ophthalmopathy. Regarding the study as a whole: Most expanded thyroid clonotypes above 0.001 recurred in blood. A model of 13 V-J features distinguished ophthalmopathy from stable hyperthyroidism. Ophthalmopathy, as predicted by the model, came a median around 7 months after the prediction.

The length of the CDR3 is 9 amino acids, counting both ends. From germline, CDR1 is SEHNR and CDR2 FQNEAQ (reference sequence). TCR beta CDR3 regions were amplified from RNA transcripts. With the HTBI primer set, the TCR CDR3 went through a first round of RT-PCR. One entry per CDR3 protein, called by TCRdb with MiXCR from the multiplex PCR reads. The repertoire holds approximately 700,000 distinct CDR3 sequences, about 45% seen once, with 7% to 7.5% in the top ten. Of note for this clonotype: The antigen is undetermined. This likely comes from a read error, as the CDR3 has no conserved phenylalanine or tryptophan at its end. The DNA is left out, because the CDR3 cannot be placed on it with certainty; the CDR3 is given as TCRdb lists it.

A patient was excluded if there was uncontrolled infection, other autoimmune disease, pregnancy or lactation. Sequencing was carried out using peripheral blood or thyroid tissue (not recorded which). The gene calls are TRBV7-9 and TRBJ2-7; the table names TRBD1, a call not compared with the DNA. The sequence was obtained from an adult man with Graves' disease, either hyperthyroidism or ophthalmopathy (not recorded which). Here the CDR3 reads CASSRDRGR.